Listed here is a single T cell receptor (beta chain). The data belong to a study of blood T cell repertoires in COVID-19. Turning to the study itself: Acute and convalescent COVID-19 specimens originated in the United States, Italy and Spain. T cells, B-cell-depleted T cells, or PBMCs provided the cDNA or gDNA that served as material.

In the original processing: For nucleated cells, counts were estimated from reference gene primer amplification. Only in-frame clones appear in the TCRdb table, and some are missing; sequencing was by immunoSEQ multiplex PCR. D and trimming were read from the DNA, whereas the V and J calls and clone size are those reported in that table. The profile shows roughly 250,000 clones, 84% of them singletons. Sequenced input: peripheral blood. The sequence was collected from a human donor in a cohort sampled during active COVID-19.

CDR3 DNA: TGTGCCAGCAGTTCGCTTCATGTTGACAGAGAAGCTTTCTTT. Translation gives CASSSLHVDREAFF. The chain carries TRBV6-2 or TRBV6-3 and TRBJ1-1, with TRBD1 as a possible D gene (5 bases). Trimming cost V 4 bases and J 8 bases, with 17 bases left between them. Germline V lookup: CDR1 MNHEY, CDR2 SVGEGT. The CDR3 has 14 residues.